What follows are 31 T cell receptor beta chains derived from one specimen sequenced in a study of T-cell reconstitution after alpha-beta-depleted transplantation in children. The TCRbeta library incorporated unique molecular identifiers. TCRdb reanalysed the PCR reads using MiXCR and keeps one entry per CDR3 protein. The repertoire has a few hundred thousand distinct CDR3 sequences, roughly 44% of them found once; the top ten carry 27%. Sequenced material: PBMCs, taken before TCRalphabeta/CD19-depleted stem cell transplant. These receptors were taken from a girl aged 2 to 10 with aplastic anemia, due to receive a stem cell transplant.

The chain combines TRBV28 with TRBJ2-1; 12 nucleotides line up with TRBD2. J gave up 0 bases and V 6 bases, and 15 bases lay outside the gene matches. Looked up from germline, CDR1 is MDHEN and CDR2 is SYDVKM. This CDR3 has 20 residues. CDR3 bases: TGTGCCAGCAGCCCTGCTCGGACTAGCGGGACGAGGGGCTCCTACAATGAGCAGTTCTTC. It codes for CASSPARTSGTRGSYNEQFF.

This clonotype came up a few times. CDR3 DNA sequence: TGTGCCAGCAGCTTAGGACAGGGGGCTCAGCCCCAGCATTTT. Translating it yields CASSLGQGAQPQHF. The chain recombines TRBV7-2 with TRBJ1-5, with 10 bases aligning to TRBD1. CDR1 and CDR2 from the germline V gene are SGHTA and FQGNSA. This CDR3 comprises 14 residues. The V and J ends lost 1 base and 6 bases, in that order; junction bases with no gene match: 0.

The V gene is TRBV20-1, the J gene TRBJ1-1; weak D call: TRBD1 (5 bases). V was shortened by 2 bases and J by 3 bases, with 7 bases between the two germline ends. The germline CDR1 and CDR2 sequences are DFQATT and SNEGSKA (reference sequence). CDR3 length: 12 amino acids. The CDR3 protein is CSARQGYTEAFF. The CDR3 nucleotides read TGCAGTGCTAGACAGGGTTACACTGAAGCTTTCTTT.

This chain's CDR3 is CASSLYPPMYQETQYF. The CDR3 nucleotides read TGTGCCAGCAGTTTATACCCCCCAATGTACCAAGAGACCCAGTACTTC. The chain couples TRBV28 to TRBJ2-5; D is uncertain. The germline gives CDR1 MDHEN, CDR2 SYDVKM. The CDR3 has 16 residues. V was pared by 1 base and J by 0 bases, with 12 bases between.

For the CDR3, the DNA is TGTGCCAGCAGTTACTCTTCCTCGCAAGAGACCCAGTACTTC. Translating gives CASSYSSSQETQYF. The chain has TRBV6-5 and TRBJ2-5; D gene ambiguous. The V and J ends lost 0 bases and 2 bases respectively, with 7 bases between them. The length of the CDR3 is 14 residues. CDR1 is MNHEY, CDR2 SVGAGI, per germline.

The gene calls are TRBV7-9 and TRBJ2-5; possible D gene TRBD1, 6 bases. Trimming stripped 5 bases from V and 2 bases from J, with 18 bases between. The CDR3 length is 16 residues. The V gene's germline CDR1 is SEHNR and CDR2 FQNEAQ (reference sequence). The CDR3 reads CASSGRDKKVQETQYF. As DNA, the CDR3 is TGTGCCAGCAGCGGACGGGACAAGAAAGTTCAAGAGACCCAGTACTTC.

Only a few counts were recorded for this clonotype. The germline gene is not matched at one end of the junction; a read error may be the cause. CDR3 coding DNA: TGTGCCAGCAGTGGTGGAGGTACCAACAAACACGCTGAAGCGGTCTTT. Translating it yields CASSGGGTNKHAEAVF. The chain has TRBV7-9 and TRBJ1-1, with D uncertain. The V gene's germline CDR1 is SEHNR and CDR2 FQNEAQ (reference sequence). The CDR3 sequence is 16 residues long.

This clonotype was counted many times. The CDR3 DNA reads TGCAGTGCGACGGGACTAGCGGGATATGAGCAGTTCTTC. It encodes CSATGLAGYEQFF. The rearrangement uses TRBV20-1 and TRBJ2-1; 13 bases match TRBD2. There are 13 residues in the CDR3. Germline V gives CDR1 DFQATT, CDR2 SNEGSKA (reference sequence). J was trimmed by 8 bases and V by 6 bases; bases with no gene match: 4.

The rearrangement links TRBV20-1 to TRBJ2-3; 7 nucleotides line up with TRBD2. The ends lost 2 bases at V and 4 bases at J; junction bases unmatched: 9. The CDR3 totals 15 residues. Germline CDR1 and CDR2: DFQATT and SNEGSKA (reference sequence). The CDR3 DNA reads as TGCAGTGCTAGATACCTGGAGGGGAGGGCAGATACGCAGTATTTT. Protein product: CSARYLEGRADTQYF.

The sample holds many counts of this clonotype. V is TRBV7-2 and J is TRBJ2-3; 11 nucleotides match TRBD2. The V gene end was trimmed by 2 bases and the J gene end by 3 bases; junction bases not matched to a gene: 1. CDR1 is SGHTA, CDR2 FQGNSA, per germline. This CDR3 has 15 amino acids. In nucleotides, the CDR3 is TGTGCCAGCAGCTTAACTAGCGGGAGTACAGATACGCAGTATTTT. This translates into CASSLTSGSTDTQYF.

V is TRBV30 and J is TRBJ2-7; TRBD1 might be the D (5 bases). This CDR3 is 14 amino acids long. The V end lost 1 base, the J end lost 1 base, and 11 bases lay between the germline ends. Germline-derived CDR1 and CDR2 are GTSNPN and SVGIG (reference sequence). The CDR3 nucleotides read TGTGCCTGGAGTGGAGGACACTATTCCTACGAGCAGTACTTC. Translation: CAWSGGHYSYEQYF. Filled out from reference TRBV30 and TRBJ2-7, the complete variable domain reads SQTIHQWPATLVQPVGSPLSLECTVEGTSNPNLYWYRQAAGRGLQLLFYSVGIGQISSEVPQNLSASRPQDRQFILSSKKLLLSDSGFYLCAWSGGHYSYEQYFGPGTRLTVT.

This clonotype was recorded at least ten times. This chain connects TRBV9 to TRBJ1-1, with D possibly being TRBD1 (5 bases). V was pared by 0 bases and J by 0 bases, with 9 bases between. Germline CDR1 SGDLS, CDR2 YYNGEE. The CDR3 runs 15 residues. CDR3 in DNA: TGTGCCAGCAGCGTAGAGGGGTCGTTGAACACTGAAGCTTTCTTT. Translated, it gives CASSVEGSLNTEAFF.

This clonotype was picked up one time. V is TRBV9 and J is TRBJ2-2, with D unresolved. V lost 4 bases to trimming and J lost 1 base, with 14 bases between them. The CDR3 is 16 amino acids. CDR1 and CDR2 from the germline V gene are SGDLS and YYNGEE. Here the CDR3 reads CASSPRPNKNTGELFF. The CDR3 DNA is TGTGCCAGCAGCCCACGGCCCAACAAGAACACCGGGGAGCTGTTTTTT.

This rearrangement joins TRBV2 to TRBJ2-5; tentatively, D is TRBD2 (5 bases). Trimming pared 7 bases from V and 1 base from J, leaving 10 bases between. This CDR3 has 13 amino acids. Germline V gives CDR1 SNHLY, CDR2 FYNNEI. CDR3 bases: TGTGCCAGCATGAGGGCAGCCCAAGAGACCCAGTACTTC. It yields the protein CASMRAAQETQYF.

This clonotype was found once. CDR3 sequence: CASSRLTGGGLAAPYEQYF. The CDR3 nucleotides are TGCGCCAGCAGCCGCCTGACAGGGGGTGGACTAGCGGCTCCCTACGAGCAGTACTTC. V is TRBV4-1 and J is TRBJ2-7, with a possible D match to TRBD2 (10 bases). CDR3 size: 19 residues. Germline loops: CDR1 MGHRA, CDR2 YSYEKL. Trimming cost V 4 bases and J 2 bases, with 27 bases left between them.

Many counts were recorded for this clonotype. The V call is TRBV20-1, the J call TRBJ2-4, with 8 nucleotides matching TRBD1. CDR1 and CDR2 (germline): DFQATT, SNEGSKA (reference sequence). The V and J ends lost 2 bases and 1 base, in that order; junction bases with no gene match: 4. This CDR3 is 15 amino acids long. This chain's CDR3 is CSARPTGAAKNIQYF. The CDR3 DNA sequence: TGCAGTGCTAGACCGACAGGGGCCGCCAAAAACATTCAGTACTTC.

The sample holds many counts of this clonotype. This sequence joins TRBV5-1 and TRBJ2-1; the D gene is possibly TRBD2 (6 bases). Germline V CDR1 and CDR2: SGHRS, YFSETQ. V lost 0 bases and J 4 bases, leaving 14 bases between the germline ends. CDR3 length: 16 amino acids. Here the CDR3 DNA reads TGCGCCAGCAGCTTGGGATGGGGAGGACGTTACAATGAGCAGTTCTTC. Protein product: CASSLGWGGRYNEQFF.

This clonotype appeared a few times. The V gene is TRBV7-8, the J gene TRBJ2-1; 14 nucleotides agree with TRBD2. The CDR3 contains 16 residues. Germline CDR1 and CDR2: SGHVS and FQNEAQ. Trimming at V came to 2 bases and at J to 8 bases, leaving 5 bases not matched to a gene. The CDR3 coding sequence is TGTGCCAGCAGCTTACAACGGACTAGCGGGAGGCATGAGCAGTTCTTC. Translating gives CASSLQRTSGRHEQFF. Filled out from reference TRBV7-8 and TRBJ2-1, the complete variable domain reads GAGVSQSPRYKVAKRGQDVALRCDPISGHVSLFWYQQALGQGPEFLTYFQNEAQLDKSGLPSDRFFAERPEGSVSTLKIQRTQQEDSAVYLCASSLQRTSGRHEQFFGPGTRLTVL.

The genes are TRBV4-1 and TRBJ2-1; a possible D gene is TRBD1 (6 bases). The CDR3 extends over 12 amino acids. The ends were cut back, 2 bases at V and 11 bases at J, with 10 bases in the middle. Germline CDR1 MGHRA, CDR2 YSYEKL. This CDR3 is CASSQTRDKQFF. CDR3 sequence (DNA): TGCGCCAGCAGCCAAACCCGGGACAAGCAGTTCTTC.

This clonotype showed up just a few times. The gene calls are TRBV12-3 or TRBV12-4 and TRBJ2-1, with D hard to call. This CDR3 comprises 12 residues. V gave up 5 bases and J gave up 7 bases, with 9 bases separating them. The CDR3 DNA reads TGTGCCAGCAGTGGTCTTGTTAATGAGCAGTTCTTC. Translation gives CASSGLVNEQFF.

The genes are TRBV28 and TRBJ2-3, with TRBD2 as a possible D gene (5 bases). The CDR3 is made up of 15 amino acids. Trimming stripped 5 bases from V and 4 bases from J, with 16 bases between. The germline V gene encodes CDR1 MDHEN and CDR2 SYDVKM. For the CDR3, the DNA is TGTGCCAGCAGTCTTCAAGTCAGGAGGCCAGATACGCAGTATTTT. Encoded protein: CASSLQVRRPDTQYF.

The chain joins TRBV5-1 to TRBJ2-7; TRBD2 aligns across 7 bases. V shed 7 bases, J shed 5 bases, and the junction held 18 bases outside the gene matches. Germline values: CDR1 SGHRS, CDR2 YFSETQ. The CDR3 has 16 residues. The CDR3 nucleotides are TGCGCCAGCGCCCCAGGCGGGAGAAACCCGGGGCACGAGCAGTACTTC. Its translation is CASAPGGRNPGHEQYF.

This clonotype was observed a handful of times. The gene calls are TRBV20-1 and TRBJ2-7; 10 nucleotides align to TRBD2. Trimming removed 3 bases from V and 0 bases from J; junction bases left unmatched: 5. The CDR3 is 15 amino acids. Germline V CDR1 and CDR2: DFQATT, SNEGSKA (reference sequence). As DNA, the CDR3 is TGCAGTGCTAGGCAGCGGGAGGGTGTCTCCTACGAGCAGTACTTC. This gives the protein CSARQREGVSYEQYF.

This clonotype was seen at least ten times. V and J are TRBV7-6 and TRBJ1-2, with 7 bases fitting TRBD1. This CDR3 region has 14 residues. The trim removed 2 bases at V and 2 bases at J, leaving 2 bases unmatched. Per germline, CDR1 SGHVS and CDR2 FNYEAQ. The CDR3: CASSLRQGNYGYTF. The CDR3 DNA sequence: TGTGCCAGCAGCTTAAGACAGGGAAACTATGGCTACACCTTC.

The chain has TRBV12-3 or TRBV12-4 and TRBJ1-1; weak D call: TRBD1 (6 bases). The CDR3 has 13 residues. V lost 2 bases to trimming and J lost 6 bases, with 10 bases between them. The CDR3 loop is CASSLMGAAEAFF. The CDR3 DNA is TGTGCCAGCAGTTTAATGGGGGCAGCTGAAGCTTTCTTT.

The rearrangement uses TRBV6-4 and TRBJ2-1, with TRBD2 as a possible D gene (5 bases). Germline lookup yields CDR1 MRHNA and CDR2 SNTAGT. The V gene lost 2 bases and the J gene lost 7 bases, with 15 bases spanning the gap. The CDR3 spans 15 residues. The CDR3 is CASSDAGMGSNEQFF. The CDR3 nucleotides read TGTGCCAGCAGTGACGCCGGGATGGGGTCAAATGAGCAGTTCTTC.

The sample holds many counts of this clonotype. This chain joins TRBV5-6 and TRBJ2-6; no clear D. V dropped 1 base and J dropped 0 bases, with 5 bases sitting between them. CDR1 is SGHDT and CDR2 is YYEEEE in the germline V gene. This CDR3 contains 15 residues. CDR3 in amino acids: CASSLKASGANVLTF. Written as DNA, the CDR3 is TGTGCCAGCAGCTTGAAGGCCTCTGGGGCCAACGTCCTGACTTTC. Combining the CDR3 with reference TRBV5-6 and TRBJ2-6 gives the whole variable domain DAGVTQSPTHLIKTRGQQVTLRCSPKSGHDTVSWYQQALGQGPQFIFQYYEEEERQRGNFPDRFSGHQFPNYSSELNVNALLLGDSALYLCASSLKASGANVLTFGAGSRLTVL.

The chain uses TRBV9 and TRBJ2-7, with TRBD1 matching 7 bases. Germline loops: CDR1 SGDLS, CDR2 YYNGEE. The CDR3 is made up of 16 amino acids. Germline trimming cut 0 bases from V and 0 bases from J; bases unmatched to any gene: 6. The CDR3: CASSVAPDRDSYEQYF. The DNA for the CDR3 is TGTGCCAGCAGCGTAGCCCCCGACAGGGACTCCTACGAGCAGTACTTC.

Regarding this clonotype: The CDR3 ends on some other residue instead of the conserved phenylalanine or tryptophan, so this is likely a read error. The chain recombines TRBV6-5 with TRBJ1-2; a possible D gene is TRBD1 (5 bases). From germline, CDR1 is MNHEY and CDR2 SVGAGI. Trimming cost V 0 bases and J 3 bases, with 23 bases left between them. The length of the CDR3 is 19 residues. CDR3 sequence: CASSYSMVIRTTRDYGYTS. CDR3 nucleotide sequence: TGTGCCAGCAGTTACTCAATGGTCATTCGGACAACCAGGGACTATGGCTACACCTCC.

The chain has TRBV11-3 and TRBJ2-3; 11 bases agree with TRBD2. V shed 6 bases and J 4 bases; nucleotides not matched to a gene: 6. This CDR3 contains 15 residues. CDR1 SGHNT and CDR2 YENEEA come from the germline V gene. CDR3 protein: CASSPGLAGPDTQYF. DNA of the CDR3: TGTGCCAGCAGTCCTGGACTAGCGGGCCCAGATACGCAGTATTTT.

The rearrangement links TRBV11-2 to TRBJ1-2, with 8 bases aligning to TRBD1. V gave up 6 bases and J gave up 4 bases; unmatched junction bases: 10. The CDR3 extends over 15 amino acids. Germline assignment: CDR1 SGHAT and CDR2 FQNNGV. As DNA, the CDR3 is TGTGCCAGCAGACGAATAGGACAGGGCTCCTATGGCTACACCTTC. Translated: CASRRIGQGSYGYTF.